A selection of T cell receptor beta chains follows, all from one sample in a study of blood T cell repertoires in COVID-19. Profiling relied on immunoSEQ multiplex PCR, and the TCRdb table lists in-frame clones only, not all of them. Of about 370,000 clones in the sample, around 91% were seen once. The specimen was peripheral blood. These TCRs come from a man younger than 30 with active or convalescent COVID-19. The CDR3 runs from the conserved cysteine through the conserved F or W. The order of the fields is J gene, V gene, clone size, D gene, CDR3 protein, CDR3 DNA. D genes are given only for firm matches. Clone size is given for some rows only: seen once, a few or many times, or a class if the clone is expanded.

j_call: TRBJ1-3
v_call: TRBV19
clone_size: NA
d_call: NA
cdr3_aa: CASTTADYTGNTIYF
cdr3_nt: TGTGCCAGTACCACGGCCGACTATACCGGAAACACCATATATTTT

j_call: TRBJ1-2
v_call: TRBV28
clone_size: once
d_call: TRBD1
cdr3_aa: CASSSITGGKGYTF
cdr3_nt: TGTGCCAGCAGTTCCATAACAGGGGGGAAGGGCTACACCTTC

j_call: TRBJ2-7
v_call: TRBV7-9
clone_size: NA
d_call: NA
cdr3_aa: CASSSTVSIDEQYF
cdr3_nt: TGTGCCAGCAGCTCGACAGTCAGTATCGACGAGCAGTACTTC

j_call: TRBJ1-5
v_call: TRBV28
clone_size: NA
d_call: TRBD1
cdr3_aa: CASSSGQGIIQPQHF
cdr3_nt: TGTGCCAGCAGTTCTGGACAGGGGATCATTCAGCCCCAGCATTTT

j_call: TRBJ2-2
v_call: TRBV29-1
clone_size: NA
d_call: NA
cdr3_aa: CSGRDRNTGELFF
cdr3_nt: TGCAGCGGGCGGGACAGAAACACCGGGGAGCTGTTTTTT

j_call: TRBJ2-2
v_call: TRBV9
clone_size: NA
d_call: TRBD2
cdr3_aa: CASSANLAGGPIGTGELFF
cdr3_nt: TGTGCCAGCAGCGCGAATCTAGCGGGGGGGCCGATTGGCACCGGGGAGCTGTTTTTT

j_call: TRBJ1-1
v_call: TRBV28
clone_size: NA
d_call: TRBD1
cdr3_aa: CASSYLDRGRTEAFF
cdr3_nt: TGTGCCAGCAGTTACCTGGACAGGGGCAGGACTGAAGCTTTCTTT

j_call: TRBJ2-1
v_call: TRBV9
clone_size: NA
d_call: TRBD2
cdr3_aa: CASGLAESYNEQFF
cdr3_nt: TGTGCCAGCGGACTAGCGGAGTCCTACAATGAGCAGTTCTTC

j_call: TRBJ2-1
v_call: TRBV9
clone_size: NA
d_call: TRBD2
cdr3_aa: CASSGWTSGGSSYNEQFF
cdr3_nt: TGTGCCAGCAGCGGGTGGACTAGCGGGGGAAGCTCCTACAATGAGCAGTTCTTC

j_call: TRBJ2-4
v_call: TRBV2
clone_size: NA
d_call: NA
cdr3_aa: CASIRGAARLAKNIQYF
cdr3_nt: TGTGCCAGCATTCGCGGGGCCGCTAGGTTGGCCAAAAACATTCAGTACTTC

j_call: TRBJ1-6
v_call: TRBV2
clone_size: NA
d_call: NA
cdr3_aa: CASRGRGANVDSPLHF
cdr3_nt: TGTGCCAGCCGGGGGCGGGGGGCGAATGTGGATTCACCCCTCCACTTT

j_call: TRBJ1-5
v_call: TRBV19
clone_size: NA
d_call: NA
cdr3_aa: CATLCYQPQHF
cdr3_nt: TGTGCCACCCTCTGTTATCAGCCCCAGCATTTT

j_call: TRBJ2-2
v_call: TRBV7-7
clone_size: NA
d_call: NA
cdr3_aa: CASSLEEWYGELFF
cdr3_nt: TGTGCTAGCAGCTTAGAGGAGTGGTACGGGGAGCTGTTTTTT

j_call: TRBJ2-1
v_call: TRBV18
clone_size: NA
d_call: TRBD1
cdr3_aa: CASSPLQGNYNEQFF
cdr3_nt: TGTGCCAGCTCACCACTACAGGGGAACTACAATGAGCAGTTCTTC

j_call: TRBJ2-1
v_call: TRBV11-3
clone_size: NA
d_call: TRBD1
cdr3_aa: CASSLEGTGFDEQFF
cdr3_nt: TGTGCCAGCAGCTTAGAGGGGACAGGGTTCGATGAGCAGTTCTTC

j_call: TRBJ1-5
v_call: TRBV19
clone_size: NA
d_call: TRBD1
cdr3_aa: CASSTLGQGAYQPQHF
cdr3_nt: TGTGCCAGTAGTACATTGGGACAGGGGGCCTATCAGCCCCAGCATTTT

j_call: TRBJ2-7
v_call: TRBV2
clone_size: NA
d_call: NA
cdr3_aa: CASRESVSTSYEQYF
cdr3_nt: TGTGCCAGCAGAGAGTCGGTCTCCACCTCCTACGAGCAGTACTTC

j_call: TRBJ1-6
v_call: TRBV27
clone_size: NA
d_call: NA
cdr3_aa: CAIHPDSPLHF
cdr3_nt: TGTGCCATTCACCCAGATTCACCCCTCCACTTT

j_call: TRBJ2-2
v_call: TRBV9
clone_size: NA
d_call: TRBD2
cdr3_aa: CASIVVEVVGTSITANTGELFF
cdr3_nt: TGTGCCAGCATCGTAGTAGAAGTAGTCGGGACTAGCATCACCGCGAACACCGGGGAGCTGTTTTTT

j_call: TRBJ1-2
v_call: TRBV14
clone_size: NA
d_call: TRBD1
cdr3_aa: CASSHRQGDGYTF
cdr3_nt: TGTGCCAGCAGCCACCGACAGGGGGATGGCTACACCTTC

j_call: TRBJ1-3
v_call: TRBV10-1
clone_size: NA
d_call: NA
cdr3_aa: CASPLLPEGNTIYF
cdr3_nt: TGCGCCAGTCCATTACTACCCGAAGGAAACACCATATATTTT

j_call: TRBJ1-2
v_call: TRBV28
clone_size: NA
d_call: NA
cdr3_aa: CASSAPGGYGYTF
cdr3_nt: TGTGCCAGCAGTGCCCCCGGCGGCTATGGCTACACCTTC

j_call: TRBJ1-2
v_call: TRBV6-5
clone_size: NA
d_call: NA
cdr3_aa: CASSYLGTGEVYGYTF
cdr3_nt: TGTGCCAGCAGTTACTTAGGTACAGGAGAGGTCTATGGCTACACCTTC

j_call: TRBJ2-3
v_call: TRBV7-8
clone_size: NA
d_call: TRBD2
cdr3_aa: CASSQVWSSGRGGDTQYF
cdr3_nt: TGTGCCAGCAGCCAGGTCTGGTCTAGCGGGAGGGGTGGAGATACGCAGTATTTT

j_call: TRBJ2-1
v_call: TRBV30
clone_size: NA
d_call: TRBD1
cdr3_aa: CAWIPPTGGYEQFF
cdr3_nt: TGTGCCTGGATCCCCCCGACAGGGGGCTATGAGCAGTTCTTC

j_call: TRBJ1-4
v_call: TRBV3-1/TRBV3-2
clone_size: NA
d_call: NA
cdr3_aa: CASSQEGDALPFSQSNEKLFF
cdr3_nt: TGTGCCAGCAGCCAAGAAGGGGATGCCTTGCCCTTCAGTCAGTCTAATGAAAAACTGTTTTTT

j_call: TRBJ2-7
v_call: TRBV6-2/TRBV6-3
clone_size: NA
d_call: NA
cdr3_aa: CASSSIRDRVRAGGYEQYF
cdr3_nt: TGTGCCAGCAGCTCCATCCGGGACAGGGTTCGAGCGGGGGGCTACGAGCAGTACTTC

j_call: TRBJ1-2
v_call: TRBV7-2
clone_size: NA
d_call: NA
cdr3_aa: CASSLVYSTNYGYTF
cdr3_nt: TGTGCCAGCAGCTTAGTTTACAGCACTAACTATGGCTACACCTTC

j_call: TRBJ1-1
v_call: TRBV28
clone_size: NA
d_call: TRBD1
cdr3_aa: CASSLPNVGTGGTEAFF
cdr3_nt: TGTGCCAGCAGTTTACCTAACGTAGGGACAGGGGGCACTGAAGCTTTCTTT

j_call: TRBJ1-6
v_call: TRBV9
clone_size: NA
d_call: NA
cdr3_aa: CASSATGDSPLHF
cdr3_nt: TGTGCCAGCAGCGCGACAGGTGACTCACCCCTCCACTTT

j_call: TRBJ1-5
v_call: TRBV6-6
clone_size: NA
d_call: NA
cdr3_aa: CASSFGSASSNQPQHF
cdr3_nt: TGTGCCAGCAGTTTTGGTTCCGCGAGTAGCAATCAGCCCCAGCATTTT